This T cell receptor beta chain derives from a study of prognosis after radiotherapy for stage I lung cancer. This clonotype was counted many times. Trimming shortened V by 5 bases and J by 0 bases, and 5 bases separated the two germline ends. The CDR3 is 13 amino acids. Looked up from germline, CDR1 is MDHEN and CDR2 is SYDVKM. Two rounds of multiplex PCR amplified TCR beta CDR3 from genomic DNA. Amplification during the initial PCR round employed primers specific to each TRBV and TRBJ gene. Each CDR3 protein gets one entry after TCRdb re-called the multiplex PCR reads with MiXCR. Of approximately 20,000 distinct CDR3 sequences in the sample, about a quarter are singletons; the top ten hold 22%.

The clonotype was recovered from a donor aged 50 or older with non-small cell lung cancer. The chain combines TRBV28 with TRBJ1-3; no firm D call. The sample here was PBMCs, taken before or after stereotactic body radiation therapy (not recorded which). CDR3 residues: CASSVGSGNTIYF. The CDR3 DNA sequence: TGTGCCAGCAGTGTAGGCTCTGGAAACACCATATATTTT.